Below, 18 T cell receptor beta chains from the same sample are listed, as sequenced in a study of human T cells and chemical hapten exposure. Documented time point: patch test 2, 6 weeks after DPC sensitization. The treatment here: therapeutic diphenylcyclopropenone sensitization with weekly scalp DPC. TCRdb fed the RACE reads into MiXCR, producing one record per CDR3 protein. Here the sample spans just over 350,000 distinct CDR3 sequences, around 6% being singletons. This material consisted of whole blood, taken in connection with sensitization to the hapten diphenylcyclopropenone (DPC). The source of these receptors is a woman under 30 with alopecia areata. Some clones in this sample may be carry-over from other donors' samples.

The sample holds a few counts of this clonotype. The chain combines TRBV6-4 with TRBJ1-5; TRBD1 matches at 9 bases. CDR3 length: 15 amino acids. CDR1 MRHNA and CDR2 SNTAGT come from the germline V gene. V shed 8 bases and J 1 base; nucleotides not matched to a gene: 6. CDR3 DNA sequence: TGTGCCAGCCGCCGGACAGGGGAAAGCAATCAGCCCCAGCATTTT. Encoded protein: CASRRTGESNQPQHF.

Many counts were recorded for this clonotype. V is TRBV6-1 and J is TRBJ1-2; D possibly corresponds to TRBD1 (5 bases). The CDR3 is 14 amino acids. Germline CDR1 reads MNHNS; CDR2 reads SASEGT. Trimming removed 3 bases from V and 1 base from J, with 9 bases in between. The CDR3 region has the DNA TGTGCCAGCAGTGAGACAGAATTTAACTATGGCTACACCTTC. Its translation: CASSETEFNYGYTF.

The sample holds many counts of this clonotype. The chain combines TRBV12-3 or TRBV12-4 with TRBJ1-6; no clear D. V was pared by 3 bases and J by 5 bases, with 8 bases between. The CDR3 extends over 14 amino acids. The CDR3 bases are TGTGCCAGCAGTTTTGGGCAGGATAATTCACCCCTCCACTTT. Encoded protein: CASSFGQDNSPLHF.

The sample holds a few counts of this clonotype. The genes are TRBV4-3 and TRBJ2-1; TRBD2 might be the D (7 bases). This CDR3 spans 18 amino acids. Per germline, CDR1 LGHNA and CDR2 YSLEER. V gave up 0 bases and J gave up 2 bases, with 17 bases separating them. The DNA of the CDR3 is TGCGCCAGCAGCCAAGATCCGAGGGGGGGCCTTACCTACAATGAGCAGTTCTTC. Residues: CASSQDPRGGLTYNEQFF.

The V call is TRBV6-2 or TRBV6-3, the J call TRBJ2-3; the D is unclear. CDR1 is MNHEY, CDR2 SVGEGT, per germline. This CDR3 has 13 residues. The V end lost 6 bases, the J end lost 1 base, and 8 bases lay between the germline ends. The chain's CDR3 is CASRVEGTDTQYF. The DNA for the CDR3 is TGTGCCAGCAGGGTTGAGGGCACAGATACGCAGTATTTT.

This clonotype was detected only a few times. CDR3 residues: CASNRPGQSPPYYTF. CDR3 sequence (DNA): TGTGCCAGCAATCGCCCAGGACAGTCACCCCCATACTACACCTTC. This rearrangement joins TRBV6-2 or TRBV6-3 to TRBJ1-2; possible D gene TRBD1, 6 bases. This CDR3 region has 15 residues. Germline V CDR1 and CDR2: MNHEY, SVGEGT. V was cut by 7 bases and J by 10 bases, with 25 bases left in between.

This clonotype was counted at least ten times. This chain uses TRBV12-3 or TRBV12-4 with TRBJ1-1; D not certain. The CDR3 loop spans 14 amino acids. Trimming removed 2 bases from V and 3 bases from J, with 10 bases in between. CDR3 loop: CASSLIPGDTEAFF. CDR3 DNA sequence: TGTGCCAGCAGTTTAATCCCCGGTGACACTGAAGCTTTCTTT.

The chain recombines TRBV2 with TRBJ1-1; D not resolved. This CDR3 comprises 15 residues. V was pared by 1 base and J by 4 bases, with 13 bases between. Germline values: CDR1 SNHLY, CDR2 FYNNEI. In DNA form, the CDR3 reads TGTGCCAGCAGTGAAGAGTTTTCAGGTGGCACTGAAGCTTTCTTT. Protein product: CASSEEFSGGTEAFF.

This clonotype was recorded a few times. V is TRBV7-9 and J is TRBJ2-7, with 8 bases fitting TRBD1. The V and J ends lost 5 bases and 4 bases, in that order; junction bases with no gene match: 10. The CDR3 runs 15 residues. CDR1 SEHNR and CDR2 FQNEAQ come from the germline V gene (reference sequence). The CDR3 DNA is TGTGCCAGCAGCCCGGCTCAGGGGGCAGGGTACGAGCAGTACTTC. Translated, it gives CASSPAQGAGYEQYF.

The CDR3: CATSESGTEKTQYF. CDR3 bases: TGTGCCACCAGTGAGTCCGGGACGGAAAAGACCCAGTACTTC. J is TRBJ2-5 and V is TRBV24-1, with D perhaps matching TRBD1 or TRBD2 (5 bases each). Germline V lookup: CDR1 KGHDR, CDR2 SFDVKD. Trimming removed 4 bases at V and 6 bases at J, with 14 bases between. The CDR3 totals 14 residues.

On this clonotype itself: A much larger clone is a single base away; this may be a read error. The V gene is TRBV28, the J gene TRBJ1-1, with a possible D match to TRBD1 (6 bases). The CDR3 sequence is 16 residues long. From germline, CDR1 is MDHEN and CDR2 SYDVKM. The CDR3: CASSLPPGRGRTEAYF. The DNA of the CDR3 is TGTGCCAGCAGTTTACCCCCAGGGAGGGGGAGGACTGAAGCTTACTTT.

This clonotype appeared a few times. The J gene is TRBJ2-5, the V gene TRBV5-1; possibly TRBD1 or TRBD2 for D (5 bases each). This CDR3 has 14 residues. Germline V gene sequence: CDR1 SGHRS, CDR2 YFSETQ. V was clipped by 4 bases and J by 4 bases, with 14 bases between them. The CDR3 protein is CASSLGTVRETQYF. The CDR3 nucleotides read TGCGCCAGCAGCCTTGGGACGGTCCGAGAGACCCAGTACTTC.

V gene TRBV12-3 or TRBV12-4 combines with J gene TRBJ2-1; 8 nucleotides agree with TRBD2. The CDR3 loop spans 16 amino acids. V lost 5 bases, J lost 0 bases, and 6 bases stayed unmatched. The CDR3: CASSPQRGSSYNEQFF. The DNA for the CDR3 is TGTGCCAGCAGTCCACAGCGGGGGAGCTCCTACAATGAGCAGTTCTTC.

This clonotype has a count of ten or more. The CDR3 DNA follows: TGCGCCAGCAGCTTCCGTCAGGAGAATGCAGATACGCAGTATTTT. It yields the protein CASSFRQENADTQYF. V gene TRBV5-1 combines with J gene TRBJ2-3; D remains unclear. This CDR3 comprises 15 residues. Between the trimmed V and J ends, which lost 2 bases and 4 bases, there was a span of 14 bases. The V gene's germline CDR1 is SGHRS and CDR2 YFSETQ. The whole variable domain, filled in from reference TRBV5-1 and TRBJ2-3, reads KAGVTQTPRYLIKTRGQQVTLSCSPISGHRSVSWYQQTPGQGLQFLFEYFSETQRNKGNFPGRFSGRQFSNSRSEMNVSTLELGDSALYLCASSFRQENADTQYFGPGTRLTVL.

This clonotype was counted between two and nine times. This chain links TRBV6-5 with TRBJ2-5; unclear D gene. This CDR3 is 13 amino acids long. The germline V gene encodes CDR1 MNHEY and CDR2 SVGAGI. V lost 8 bases, J lost 2 bases, and 12 bases lay in between. CDR3 region: CASGRRSQETQYF. CDR3 nucleotide sequence: TGTGCCAGCGGACGACGGAGTCAAGAGACCCAGTACTTC.

This clonotype was detected ten times or more. The rearrangement uses TRBV29-1 and TRBJ2-1; D gene uncertain. The CDR3 runs 12 residues. CDR1 and CDR2 (germline): SQVTM, ANQGSEA. V was shortened by 3 bases and J by 10 bases, with 13 bases between the two germline ends. The chain's CDR3 is CSVEVYRKEQFF. CDR3 in DNA: TGCAGCGTTGAGGTTTACCGCAAGGAGCAGTTCTTC.

About this clonotype: This clone may be a read error of a much larger clone one base away. This chain connects TRBV28 to TRBJ2-6; a possible D gene is TRBD1 (5 bases). Germline V gives CDR1 MDHEN, CDR2 SYDVKM. CDR3 length: 17 amino acids. DNA for the CDR3: TGTGCCAGCAGTTTGTGGCAGGATCTCTCTGGGGCCAACATCCTGACTTTC. It codes for CASSLWQDLSGANILTF.

This clonotype was observed many times. The chain joins TRBV3-1 to TRBJ2-3; tentative D call: TRBD2 (6 bases). From germline, CDR1 is LGHDT and CDR2 YNNKEL (reference sequence). The CDR3 is made up of 16 amino acids. Trimming shortened V by 0 bases and J by 2 bases, and 12 bases separated the two germline ends. CDR3 DNA: TGTGCCAGCAGCCAAGATGGAGGGGCCTCCACAGATACGCAGTATTTT. Translation: CASSQDGGASTDTQYF.